This is a list of T cell receptor beta chains from one sample in a study of blood T cells in healthy people across ages. TCRdb analysed the 5' RACE reads with MiXCR anew, one entry per CDR3 protein. The sample holds about 700,000 distinct CDR3 sequences, about 34% seen once. The sample was blood. These receptors were collected from a woman older than 75 in good health. Both conserved end residues are part of each CDR3. D genes are given only for firm matches. Clone size, where shown, is once, few, many, or a class for clones that have expanded.

j_call d_call v_call clone_size cdr3_aa cdr3_nt
TRBJ2-7 NA TRBV7-3 many CASSLAPGDYEQYF TGTGCCAGCAGCTTAGCGCCAGGGGACTACGAGCAGTACTTC
TRBJ2-5 TRBD2 TRBV12-3/TRBV12-4 NA CASSLSGGINDEQYF TGTGCCAGCAGTCTTAGCGGGGGGATCAACGATGAGCAGTACTTC
TRBJ1-1 NA TRBV7-2 many CASRFGAGTEAFF TGTGCCAGCAGATTTGGTGCGGGCACTGAAGCTTTCTTT
TRBJ2-1 NA TRBV5-1 NA CASSLTVWAGPSYNEQFF TGCGCCAGCAGCCTAACCGTGTGGGCCGGACCCTCCTACAATGAGCAGTTCTTC
TRBJ1-2 NA TRBV2 few CASSEIGSYTF TGTGCCAGCAGTGAAATCGGGAGCTACACCTTC
TRBJ2-7 NA TRBV30 many CAWIPLDSTDKEQYF TGTGCCTGGATCCCTCTCGACAGTACGGACAAAGAGCAGTACTTC
TRBJ2-7 NA TRBV19 NA CASSIGLGGLYNEQYF TGTGCCAGTAGTATAGGTCTGGGCGGATTGTACAATGAGCAGTACTTC
TRBJ1-2 TRBD1 TRBV25-1 few CASSGIGGLYGYTF TGTGCCAGCAGTGGGATAGGGGGCTTATATGGCTACACCTTC
TRBJ2-7 NA TRBV27 many CASSLESRAYEQYF TGTGCCAGCAGTTTAGAATCGCGGGCCTACGAGCAGTACTTC
TRBJ1-5 TRBD1 TRBV4-2 NA CASSQDPGQAGQPQHF TGTGCCAGCAGCCAAGATCCGGGACAGGCGGGACAGCCCCAGCATTTT
TRBJ2-1 TRBD1 TRBV6-5 many CASTRQGAIDEQFF TGTGCCAGCACTCGACAGGGGGCAATTGATGAGCAGTTCTTC
TRBJ2-3 NA TRBV2 NA CASRGPGGSGTDTQYF TGTGCCAGCAGGGGCCCAGGAGGGTCGGGCACAGATACGCAGTATTTT
TRBJ1-6 TRBD1 TRBV25-1 few CASSVFRGNGSPLHF TGTGCCAGCAGTGTTTTCAGGGGGAACGGATCACCCCTCCACTTT
TRBJ2-6 TRBD1 TRBV10-3 few CAISEWTGAGANVLTF TGTGCCATCAGTGAGTGGACAGGGGCTGGGGCCAACGTCCTGACTTTC
TRBJ2-7 NA TRBV2 NA CASSETRVEQYF TGTGCCAGCAGTGAAACCAGGGTGGAGCAGTACTTC